One sample yielded the 31 T cell receptor beta chains listed below, sequenced in a study of T cells in Graves' hyperthyroidism and ophthalmopathy. There were TCR beta CDR3 regions amplified from RNA transcripts. HTBI primers drove first-round RT-PCR of the TCR CDR3. Via MiXCR, TCRdb re-called the multiplex PCR reads, giving one row per CDR3 protein. This table holds under 400,000 distinct CDR3 sequences, 15% to 19% found once. The sequenced sample consisted of blood. These receptors were obtained from a woman aged 18 to 35 with Graves' hyperthyroidism that later progressed to Graves' ophthalmopathy.

This clonotype was recorded many times. This chain's CDR3 is CASSLSPASTNEKLFF. CDR3 nucleotides: TGTGCCAGCAGTTTATCCCCGGCCTCGACAAATGAAAAACTGTTTTTT. V is TRBV27 and J is TRBJ1-4; D uncertain. The V and J ends lost 0 bases and 5 bases respectively, with 13 bases between them. The CDR3 has 16 amino acids. CDR1 and CDR2 (germline): MNHEY, SMNVEV (reference sequence).

This clonotype was observed many times. This chain uses TRBV20-1 with TRBJ2-3; 7 positions match TRBD1. The CDR3 totals 13 residues. V was clipped by 6 bases and J by 5 bases; unmatched bases: 8. Germline CDR1 reads DFQATT; CDR2 reads SNEGSKA (reference sequence). The CDR3 sequence is CSAEDRNRDTQYF. The CDR3 DNA is TGCAGTGCAGAGGACAGGAATAGAGATACGCAGTATTTT.

This clonotype was recorded many times. This sequence joins TRBV27 and TRBJ2-2; D uncertain. The CDR3 is made up of 14 amino acids. With 5 bases removed from V and 5 bases from J, the gap between germline ends came to 12 bases. In germline, CDR1 is MNHEY, CDR2 SMNVEV (reference sequence). The chain's CDR3 is CASSPRHLTGELFF. Here the CDR3 DNA reads TGTGCCAGCAGTCCGAGACATCTAACCGGGGAGCTGTTTTTT.

The chain joins TRBV6-1 to TRBJ2-6; maybe TRBD1 (5 bases). Germline loops: CDR1 MNHNS, CDR2 SASEGT. The V and J ends lost 0 bases and 0 bases respectively, with 6 bases between them. This CDR3 spans 16 amino acids. CDR3: CASSEAQGSGANVLTF. The CDR3 coding sequence is TGTGCCAGCAGTGAAGCTCAGGGCTCTGGGGCCAACGTCCTGACTTTC.

This clonotype was seen many times. This sequence joins TRBV28 and TRBJ2-1, with 10 bases lining up with TRBD1. From germline, CDR1 is MDHEN and CDR2 SYDVKM. This CDR3 is 16 amino acids long. Trimming cost V 8 bases and J 6 bases; bases outside gene matches: 13. For the CDR3, the DNA is TGTGCCAGCCTGGGAAGTGGGACAGGGGCGAGCAATGAGCAGTTCTTC. Translated, it gives CASLGSGTGASNEQFF.

The chain uses TRBV5-4 and TRBJ2-5, with 15 bases that match TRBD2. Germline values: CDR1 SGHNT, CDR2 YYREEE (reference sequence). V lost 3 bases and J lost 5; bases outside the gene matches: 8. There are 17 residues in the CDR3. This CDR3 reads CASSSRTSGRAGETQYF. Written as DNA, the CDR3 is TGTGCCAGCAGCTCCCGGACTAGCGGGAGGGCCGGTGAGACCCAGTACTTC. Full variable domain (missing parts from reference TRBV5-4 and TRBJ2-5): ETGVTQSPTHLIKTRGQQVTLRCSSQSGHNTVSWYQQALGQGPQFIFQYYREEENGRGNFPPRFSGLQFPNYSSELNVNALELDDSALYLCASSSRTSGRAGETQYFGPGTRLLVL.

This clonotype has a count of ten or more. The rearrangement joins TRBV20-1 to TRBJ2-1, with D perhaps TRBD2 (6 bases). This CDR3 has 15 amino acids. CDR1 DFQATT and CDR2 SNEGSKA come from the germline V gene (reference sequence). V was cut by 6 bases and J by 4 bases, with 19 bases left in between. The CDR3 is CSALYRENPYNEQFF. CDR3 DNA sequence: TGCAGTGCGCTGTATCGGGAGAACCCTTACAATGAGCAGTTCTTC.

Many counts were recorded for this clonotype. This chain joins TRBV5-6 and TRBJ2-7; D is possibly TRBD1 (5 bases). Germline loops: CDR1 SGHDT, CDR2 YYEEEE. Trimming took 1 base from V and 4 from J, leaving 15 bases between them. This CDR3 region has 15 residues. This chain's CDR3 is CASSLISGFKYEQYF. The CDR3 nucleotides read TGTGCCAGCAGCTTGATCTCAGGGTTCAAGTACGAGCAGTACTTC.

This clonotype came up many times. The chain carries TRBV30 and TRBJ1-1; D not resolved. Trimming removed 0 bases at V and 5 bases at J, with 7 bases between. The CDR3 is 12 residues long. Germline values: CDR1 GTSNPN, CDR2 SVGIG (reference sequence). CDR3 DNA: TGTGCCTGGAGTGTGGGTTGGACTGAAGCTTTCTTT. Translating it yields CAWSVGWTEAFF.

This clonotype was observed many times. J is TRBJ2-5 and V is TRBV20-1, with 8 bases matching TRBD1. The CDR3 is 14 amino acids. Germline assignment: CDR1 DFQATT and CDR2 SNEGSKA (reference sequence). Losses at the gene ends were 1 base for V and 2 bases for J; bases not matched to a gene: 3. Here the CDR3 reads CSARVRDRQETQYF. DNA of the CDR3: TGCAGTGCTAGAGTCCGGGACAGGCAAGAGACCCAGTACTTC.

This clonotype was counted only a few times. The chain employs TRBV2 and TRBJ2-5; 9 bases map to TRBD1. The CDR3 contains 13 residues. Germline V CDR1 and CDR2: SNHLY, FYNNEI. V was pared by 8 bases and J by 5 bases, with 6 bases of the junction left unmatched. The CDR3 region is CASPDRGGETQYF. The DNA of the CDR3 is TGTGCCAGCCCGGACAGGGGAGGGGAGACCCAGTACTTC.

V gene TRBV27 combines with J gene TRBJ2-3; TRBD2 aligns across 8 bases. The CDR3 is made up of 16 amino acids. V shed 4 bases, J shed 4 bases, and the junction held 10 bases outside the gene matches. The germline gives CDR1 MNHEY, CDR2 SMNVEV (reference sequence). The CDR3 nucleotides read TGTGCCAGCAGTTCGGCCAGCGGGAGTAGGGCAGATACGCAGTATTTT. Its protein product is CASSSASGSRADTQYF.

This clonotype came up many times. The J gene is TRBJ2-7, the V gene TRBV20-1, with TRBD2 identical over 7 bases. The CDR3 spans 15 residues. Germline lookup yields CDR1 DFQATT and CDR2 SNEGSKA (reference sequence). CDR3 sequence: CRGEAAGPAAYEQYF. In nucleotides, the CDR3 is TGCAGGGGGGAGGCAGCGGGACCCGCCGCCTACGAGCAGTACTTC.

The table lists this clonotype with a few counts. The chain combines TRBV9 with TRBJ2-2, with D perhaps TRBD1 (5 bases). Looked up from germline, CDR1 is SGDLS and CDR2 is YYNGEE. Trimming left V 4 bases short and J 1 base short, with 8 bases between. This CDR3 contains 14 residues. The DNA for the CDR3 is TGTGCCAGCAGCATAACAGGGAACACCGGGGAGCTGTTTTTT. It specifies CASSITGNTGELFF.

The chain uses TRBV11-2 and TRBJ2-1; 11 bases match TRBD2. The CDR3 totals 16 residues. Germline V gene data show CDR1 as SGHAT and CDR2 as FQNNGV. Trimming took 2 bases from V and 4 from J; bases not matched to a gene: 4. CDR3 in DNA: TGTGCCAGCAGCTTAAAGGGGACTAGCGGTTACAATGAGCAGTTCTTC. Its translation is CASSLKGTSGYNEQFF.

The table lists this clonotype with a few counts. The V call is TRBV27, the J call TRBJ2-1; 9 bases agree with TRBD1. The J segment lost 6 bases and the V segment lost 6 bases, leaving 24 bases of the junction unmatched. This CDR3 region has 20 residues. Germline CDR1 reads MNHEY; CDR2 reads SMNVEV (reference sequence). In DNA, the CDR3 is TGTGCCAGCAGGACAGGACCGGGACAGGGTAGGTCAAGGTGGAGCAATGAGCAGTTCTTC. This gives the protein CASRTGPGQGRSRWSNEQFF.

This clonotype has only a few counts. The J gene is TRBJ1-1, the V gene TRBV18; a possible D gene is TRBD1 (6 bases). The CDR3 has 15 residues. V lost 4 bases and J 2 bases, leaving 14 bases between the germline ends. The germline V gene has CDR1 KGHSH and CDR2 LQKENI. CDR3 in DNA: TGTGCCAGCTCACTATGGACAGACGCAAACACTGAAGCTTTCTTT. Protein product: CASSLWTDANTEAFF.

This clonotype has a count of ten or more. This chain links TRBV6-2 or TRBV6-3 with TRBJ2-7; D perhaps matches TRBD1 (5 bases). With 1 base removed from V and 2 bases from J, the gap between germline ends came to 12 bases. The V gene's germline CDR1 is MNHEY and CDR2 SVGEGT. CDR3 length equals 15 residues. The CDR3 nucleotides read TGTGCCAGCAGTTACTTGGACATAGGGACCTACGAGCAGTACTTC. This translates into CASSYLDIGTYEQYF.

In its sample, this clonotype was seen many times. The rearrangement uses TRBV6-1 and TRBJ2-1; 10 bases are a match to TRBD2. The CDR3 is 16 amino acids. Unmatched junction bases numbered 8, after V lost 6 bases and J lost 3 bases. From germline, CDR1 is MNHNS and CDR2 SASEGT. CDR3 nucleotides: TGTGCCAGCAGCGTAGGGACTAGCGTTCTCTACAATGAGCAGTTCTTC. The encoded protein is CASSVGTSVLYNEQFF.

This clonotype showed up many times. The V call is TRBV12-3 or TRBV12-4, the J call TRBJ2-2; 7 positions match TRBD2. This CDR3 contains 16 residues. V shed 4 bases, J shed 1 base, and the junction held 6 bases outside the gene matches. The CDR3 is CASSSPAGLNTGELFF. The CDR3 nucleotides are TGTGCCAGCAGTTCCCCAGCGGGGCTGAACACCGGGGAGCTGTTTTTT.

This clonotype was seen a handful of times. The rearrangement uses TRBV28 and TRBJ2-1, with TRBD2 matching over 8 bases. The J segment lost 7 bases and the V segment lost 7 bases, leaving 27 bases of the junction unmatched. This CDR3 comprises 20 residues. The V gene's germline CDR1 is MDHEN and CDR2 SYDVKM. The CDR3 nucleotides are TGTGCCAGCAAGAAAGTCCTCCGGGGGGGGGCGGGCTCAATCCGTAATGAGCAGTTCTTC. Its translation: CASKKVLRGGAGSIRNEQFF.

This clonotype was recorded many times. The chain couples TRBV20-1 to TRBJ1-2; D is unclear. Trimming stripped 5 bases from V and 7 bases from J, with 17 bases between. This CDR3 comprises 13 residues. Germline V lookup: CDR1 DFQATT, CDR2 SNEGSKA (reference sequence). Here the CDR3 reads CSALPGSVSGYTF. CDR3 coding DNA: TGCAGTGCTTTACCGGGGTCGGTTAGTGGCTACACCTTC.

This clonotype was seen many times. V usage is TRBV5-1 and J usage is TRBJ1-1; unclear D gene. V lost 0 bases and J lost 8, with 11 bases in between. CDR1 is SGHRS, CDR2 YFSETQ, per germline. The CDR3 totals 13 residues. The CDR3 protein is CASSLGPELEAFF. The DNA for the CDR3 is TGCGCCAGCAGCTTGGGGCCAGAGCTCGAAGCTTTCTTT.

Ten or more counts support this clonotype. This rearrangement joins TRBV7-2 to TRBJ2-1; D remains ambiguous. Trimming stripped 2 bases from V and 4 bases from J, with 12 bases between. The germline V gene encodes CDR1 SGHTA and CDR2 FQGNSA. CDR3 size: 15 residues. DNA for the CDR3: TGTGCCAGCAGCTTATCTAGGGCCAGTTACAATGAGCAGTTCTTC. It specifies CASSLSRASYNEQFF.

The chain couples TRBV6-1 to TRBJ1-6, with 9 bases identical to TRBD1. After removal of 6 bases from V and 0 bases from J, the junction contained 15 bases not matched to a gene. The CDR3 is made up of 20 amino acids. Germline CDR1 and CDR2: MNHNS and SASEGT. CDR3 bases: TGTGCCAGCAGAGTATACAGGGGGCTCCCACAAAGCTCCTATAATTCACCCCTCCACTTT. Protein sequence: CASRVYRGLPQSSYNSPLHF.

The gene calls are TRBV28 and TRBJ1-5, with 7 bases matching TRBD1. The CDR3 is 15 amino acids. Germline CDR1 reads MDHEN; CDR2 reads SYDVKM. V lost 4 bases, J lost 4 bases, and 7 bases stayed unmatched. The CDR3 loop is CASSWTSRGNQPQHF. The CDR3 nucleotides are TGTGCCAGCAGTTGGACGAGCAGGGGGAATCAGCCCCAGCATTTT. The full variable domain, with the rest looked up from reference TRBV28 and TRBJ1-5, is DVKVTQSSRYLVKRTGEKVFLECVQDMDHENMFWYRQDPGLGLRLIYFSYDVKMKEKGDIPEGYSVSREKKERFSLILESASTNQTSMYLCASSWTSRGNQPQHFGDGTRLSIL.

With respect to this clonotype: A much larger clone sits a single nucleotide away, making a read error possible. This chain joins TRBV12-3 or TRBV12-4 and TRBJ2-7; D gene uncertain. The CDR3 sequence is 13 residues long. CDR3 in amino acids: CASGLGETHEQYF. CDR3 DNA sequence: TGTGCCAGCGGTTTAGGTGAGACCCACGAGCAGTACTTC.

This clonotype has only a few counts. The rearrangement uses TRBV7-9 and TRBJ2-7, with D maybe TRBD1 (5 bases). The CDR3 extends over 16 amino acids. The V end was cut by 10 bases, the J end by 2 bases, with 24 bases between. From germline, CDR1 is SEHNR and CDR2 FQNEAQ (reference sequence). The CDR3 region is CATPSVAGPPPYEQYF. Written as DNA, the CDR3 is TGTGCCACCCCGAGCGTAGCAGGGCCCCCTCCCTACGAGCAGTACTTC.

This clonotype was found many times. This chain connects TRBV18 to TRBJ1-5; no firm D call. CDR3 length equals 14 residues. CDR1 and CDR2 (germline): KGHSH, LQKENI. Trimming removed 2 bases from V and 2 bases from J, with 7 bases in between. The CDR3 spells CASSPSSGNQPQHF. The CDR3 region has the DNA TGTGCCAGCTCACCATCCTCGGGCAATCAGCCCCAGCATTTT. Full variable domain (outside the CDR3, taken from reference TRBV18 and TRBJ1-5): NAGVMQNPRHLVRRRGQEARLRCSPMKGHSHVYWYRQLPEEGLKFMVYLQKENIIDESGMPKERFSAEFPKEGPSILRIQQVVRGDSAAYFCASSPSSGNQPQHFGDGTRLSIL.

This clonotype was observed at least ten times. V is TRBV3-1 and J is TRBJ2-7; 9 positions agree with TRBD2. With V trimmed by 0 bases and J by 8 bases, 8 bases remained unmatched. The CDR3 has 15 amino acids. Germline CDR1 and CDR2: LGHDT and YNNKEL (reference sequence). This CDR3 is CASSQDWREGHKQYF. DNA for the CDR3: TGTGCCAGCAGCCAAGATTGGCGGGAGGGCCATAAGCAGTACTTC.

This clonotype was counted ten times or more. J is TRBJ2-7 and V is TRBV27, with 11 bases identical to TRBD2. The CDR3 is 15 amino acids. CDR1 is MNHEY and CDR2 is SMNVEV in the germline V gene (reference sequence). The V segment lost 6 bases and the J segment 3 bases; nucleotides outside the gene matches: 7. The CDR3 reads CASRRTSGSIYEQYF. CDR3 nucleotide sequence: TGTGCCAGCAGGAGAACTAGCGGGAGTATCTACGAGCAGTACTTC.